The 23 T cell receptor beta chains below come from one sample, sequenced in a study of human T cells and chemical hapten exposure. The time point here: patch test 3, about 24 weeks after DPC sensitization. Treatment given: therapeutic diphenylcyclopropenone sensitization with weekly scalp DPC. Using its own MiXCR run on the RACE reads, TCRdb lists one record per CDR3 protein. In the table there are over 65,000 distinct CDR3 sequences, around 10% of which are singletons. The specimen was whole blood, collected in connection with sensitization to the hapten diphenylcyclopropenone (DPC). These receptors all stem from a woman aged 45-65 years with alopecia areata. Some clones in this sample may be carry-over from other donors' samples.

This clonotype occurred a few times. The chain has TRBV18 and TRBJ2-7; 9 positions agree with TRBD1. Germline V gene sequence: CDR1 KGHSH, CDR2 LQKENI. The length of the CDR3 is 14 residues. Losses at the gene ends were 2 bases for V and 5 bases for J; bases not matched to a gene: 4. CDR3 coding DNA: TGTGCCAGCTCACCAAATGGACAGGGGAACGAGCAGTACTTC. Translating gives CASSPNGQGNEQYF.

This clonotype was counted only a few times. The genes are TRBV6-2 or TRBV6-3 and TRBJ2-1; 9 bases fit TRBD2. The CDR3 loop spans 16 amino acids. Trimming cost V 4 bases and J 9 bases; bases outside gene matches: 13. Looked up from germline, CDR1 is MNHEY and CDR2 is SVGEGT. Here the CDR3 reads CASSSGSGSLRGEQFF. The DNA for the CDR3 is TGTGCCAGCAGTTCCGGTAGCGGGAGCCTGAGAGGTGAGCAGTTCTTC.

This clonotype has only a few counts. The chain recombines TRBV4-3 with TRBJ1-2; D may be TRBD1 (5 bases). V lost 0 bases, J lost 5 bases, and 13 bases lay in between. Germline CDR1 and CDR2: LGHNA and YSLEER. This CDR3 spans 15 amino acids. The CDR3 DNA sequence: TGCGCCAGCAGCCAAGATTTAGGGGCGGGGTATGGCTACACCTTC. This sequence encodes CASSQDLGAGYGYTF.

This clonotype was detected only a few times. This chain joins TRBV5-4 and TRBJ1-1; no definite D call. V was shortened by 3 bases and J by 0 bases, with 9 bases between the two germline ends. Germline CDR1 and CDR2: SGHNT and YYREEE (reference sequence). CDR3 length: 14 amino acids. CDR3 amino acids: CASSSPIMNTEAFF. The CDR3 coding sequence is TGTGCCAGCAGCTCTCCGATTATGAACACTGAAGCTTTCTTT. Full variable domain (remainder filled in from reference TRBV5-4 and TRBJ1-1): ETGVTQSPTHLIKTRGQQVTLRCSSQSGHNTVSWYQQALGQGPQFIFQYYREEENGRGNFPPRFSGLQFPNYSSELNVNALELDDSALYLCASSSPIMNTEAFFGQGTRLTVV.

This clonotype occurred many times. J is TRBJ1-2 and V is TRBV7-9; maybe TRBD1 (6 bases). The ends were cut back, 3 bases at V and 4 bases at J, with 21 bases in the middle. Per the germline V gene, CDR1 is SEHNR and CDR2 is FQNEAQ (reference sequence). This CDR3 is built from 17 residues. CDR3 DNA: TGTGCCAGCAGCTTCGGTAGGGGGGAGACAAGCCCCTATGGCTACACCTTC. The encoded protein is CASSFGRGETSPYGYTF.

V and J are TRBV6-6 and TRBJ2-1; D is unclear. V lost 2 bases, J lost 2 bases, and 7 bases lay in between. The CDR3 runs 14 residues. CDR1 is MNHNY, CDR2 SVGAGI, per germline (reference sequence). CDR3 in amino acids: CASSYVGTYNEQFF. In DNA form, the CDR3 reads TGTGCCAGCAGTTACGTGGGGACCTACAATGAGCAGTTCTTC.

This rearrangement joins TRBV7-8 to TRBJ1-4; D gene ambiguous. There are 11 residues in the CDR3. Germline assignment: CDR1 SGHVS and CDR2 FQNEAQ. V shed 3 bases and J shed 8 bases, with 4 bases lying between them. The CDR3 sequence is CASSFGEKLFF. For the CDR3, the DNA is TGTGCCAGCAGCTTTGGGGAAAAACTGTTTTTT.

The CDR3 DNA follows: TGTGCCAGCAGCTTCGGGGATCAGCCCCAGCATTTT. Protein: CASSFGDQPQHF. This chain links TRBV7-9 with TRBJ1-5; no clear D gene. Germline CDR1 SEHNR, CDR2 FQNEAQ (reference sequence). There are 12 residues in the CDR3. V lost 3 bases, J lost 5 bases, and 5 bases lay in between.

This clonotype was recorded many times. The genes are TRBV5-1 and TRBJ1-3; D might be TRBD1 (5 bases). Trimming took off 4 bases at V and 1 base at J, with 24 bases between the two ends. The CDR3 contains 19 residues. Germline V gene data show CDR1 as SGHRS and CDR2 as YFSETQ. The CDR3 DNA follows: TGCGCCAGCAGCATGGGACGGACAATATCTCCTCTTTCTGGAAACACCATATATTTT. It is translated as CASSMGRTISPLSGNTIYF.

This clonotype was found many times. This rearrangement joins TRBV7-9 to TRBJ1-1; D ambiguous. The germline gives CDR1 SEHNR, CDR2 FQNEAQ (reference sequence). This CDR3 has 13 amino acids. The V and J ends lost 2 bases and 2 bases respectively, with 6 bases between them. Written as DNA, the CDR3 is TGTGCCAGCAGCTTAATGGTTAACACTGAAGCTTTCTTT. This gives the protein CASSLMVNTEAFF. Full variable domain (rest looked up from reference TRBV7-9 and TRBJ1-1): DTGVSQNPRHKITKRGQNVTFRCDPISEHNRLYWYRQTLGQGPEFLTYFQNEAQLEKSRLLSDRFSAERPKGSFSTLEIQRTEQGDSAMYLCASSLMVNTEAFFGQGTRLTVV.

The chain recombines TRBV5-1 with TRBJ2-3, with D possibly being TRBD2 (5 bases). Germline assignment: CDR1 SGHRS and CDR2 YFSETQ. This CDR3 is 15 amino acids long. V dropped 0 bases and J dropped 4 bases, with 12 bases sitting between them. The CDR3 DNA reads TGCGCCAGCAGCTTGGATTGGCGGGTAGCAGATACGCAGTATTTT. Translating it yields CASSLDWRVADTQYF.

This clonotype turned up a few times. V usage is TRBV28 and J usage is TRBJ2-3, with D unresolved. The CDR3 runs to 12 residues. V lost 2 bases and J lost 11, with 11 bases in between. From germline, CDR1 is MDHEN and CDR2 SYDVKM. The CDR3 nucleotides read TGTGCCAGCAGTTTACTGGGAAGAGAGCAGTATTTT. Protein sequence: CASSLLGREQYF.

J is TRBJ2-4 and V is TRBV7-9; D remains ambiguous. Germline CDR1 reads SEHNR; CDR2 reads FQNEAQ (reference sequence). This CDR3 has 12 residues. V gave up 3 bases and J gave up 12 bases, with 12 bases separating them. CDR3 in amino acids: CASSFSLGPQYF. The CDR3 DNA follows: TGTGCCAGCAGCTTTTCCCTGGGCCCTCAGTACTTC. Full variable domain (remainder filled in from reference TRBV7-9 and TRBJ2-4): DTGVSQNPRHKITKRGQNVTFRCDPISEHNRLYWYRQTLGQGPEFLTYFQNEAQLEKSRLLSDRFSAERPKGSFSTLEIQRTEQGDSAMYLCASSFSLGPQYFGAGTRLSVL.

The V and J genes are TRBV5-4 and TRBJ2-2; 9 bases fit TRBD2. CDR1 and CDR2 (germline): SGHNT, YYREEE (reference sequence). V was pared by 0 bases and J by 1 base, with 4 bases of the junction left unmatched. This CDR3 region has 17 residues. DNA of the CDR3: TGTGCCAGCAGCTTGGTGGCTAGCGGGAAGAACACCGGGGAGCTGTTTTTT. Protein sequence: CASSLVASGKNTGELFF.

This clonotype appeared a single time. With a much larger clone just one base away, this may be a read error. The CDR3 nucleotides read TGTGCCAGCAGCTTAGGTTGGCTAGCGCGAAGGTCAGATACGCAGTATTTT. This codes for CASSLGWLARRSDTQYF. The gene calls are TRBV7-2 and TRBJ2-3; a possible D gene is TRBD2 (6 bases). Trimming pared 1 base from V and 4 bases from J, leaving 18 bases between. Germline V lookup: CDR1 SGHTA, CDR2 FQGNSA. The CDR3 runs to 17 residues.

This clonotype was counted at least ten times. V usage is TRBV5-1 and J usage is TRBJ1-5, with D perhaps TRBD1 (5 bases). CDR1 is SGHRS, CDR2 YFSETQ, per germline. V was pared by 4 bases and J by 3 bases, with 14 bases between. This CDR3 has 15 residues. In DNA, the CDR3 is TGCGCCAGCAGCCAGCTCTGGGGCTACAATCAGCCCCAGCATTTT. Translation gives CASSQLWGYNQPQHF.

The chain links TRBV6-5 to TRBJ1-6, with D perhaps TRBD1 (6 bases). The V end lost 6 bases, the J end lost 3 bases, and 9 bases lay between the germline ends. The CDR3 is made up of 14 amino acids. Germline-derived CDR1 and CDR2 are MNHEY and SVGAGI. CDR3: CASRWDNYNSPLHF. The CDR3 region has the DNA TGTGCCAGCAGATGGGACAACTATAATTCACCCCTCCACTTT.

The V and J genes are TRBV18 and TRBJ1-4; D not resolved. The CDR3 runs to 14 residues. Germline CDR1 reads KGHSH; CDR2 reads LQKENI. The V and J ends lost 1 base and 2 bases respectively, with 5 bases between them. CDR3 DNA sequence: TGTGCCAGCTCACCACAGGGTACTAATGAAAAACTGTTTTTT. This codes for CASSPQGTNEKLFF.

This clonotype came up many times. The rearrangement uses TRBV7-9 and TRBJ2-5; D unclear. Germline V gene data show CDR1 as SEHNR and CDR2 as FQNEAQ (reference sequence). This CDR3 spans 10 amino acids. Trimming stripped 8 bases from V and 4 bases from J, with 5 bases between. The CDR3 DNA reads TGTGCCAGCGCCGCAGAGACCCAGTACTTC. Protein product: CASAAETQYF.

This clonotype was counted a few times. The chain is built from TRBV5-1 and TRBJ2-3; D is uncertain. Between the trimmed V and J ends, which lost 4 bases and 5 bases, there was a span of 17 bases. The CDR3 has 15 residues. The germline V gene has CDR1 SGHRS and CDR2 YFSETQ. The CDR3 nucleotides read TGCGCCAGCAGCGGCACTGGCTTACGAGGAGATACGCAGTATTTT. The encoded protein is CASSGTGLRGDTQYF.

The chain combines TRBV4-1 with TRBJ2-3, with 11 bases lining up with TRBD2. The CDR3 runs 17 residues. V dropped 4 bases and J dropped 4; count of bases not matched to a gene: 10. CDR1 is MGHRA and CDR2 is YSYEKL in the germline V gene. CDR3 nucleotide sequence: TGCGCCAGCAGCCTAAGTGGACTAGCGGGTTATTCAGATACGCAGTATTTT. Translating gives CASSLSGLAGYSDTQYF.

This clonotype showed up just a few times. The chain uses TRBV6-5 and TRBJ2-7; D remains unclear. This CDR3 has 12 residues. Germline V gene data show CDR1 as MNHEY and CDR2 as SVGAGI. The V and J ends lost 6 bases and 4 bases respectively, with 10 bases between them. The CDR3 loop reads CASSADGYEQYF. The CDR3 nucleotides read TGTGCCAGCAGCGCAGACGGTTACGAGCAGTACTTC.

Many counts were recorded for this clonotype. V gene TRBV4-3 combines with J gene TRBJ2-7, with 7 nucleotides matching TRBD2. Germline CDR1 LGHNA, CDR2 YSLEER. V lost 4 bases, J lost 7 bases, and 13 bases stayed unmatched. The CDR3 contains 15 residues. The CDR3 DNA reads as TGCGCCAGCAGCCCTGACTCCCGGCGGGGGAGGGAGCAGTACTTC. Its translation is CASSPDSRRGREQYF.